This T cell receptor (beta chain) was documented in a study of T cells in localized non-small cell lung cancer. Whole-study results and caveats: In adjacent lung, a median roughly 53 of the top 100 tumor clones were found.

CDR1 and CDR2 (germline): SGHRS, YFSETQ. The length of the CDR3 is 15 residues. V lost 0 bases and J 0 bases, leaving 7 bases between the germline ends. Comments on this clone: Its antigen is as yet unknown.

Generated by immunoSEQ multiplex PCR, the TCRdb table keeps only in-frame clones and is missing some. In the table there are more than 12,000 clones, 75% to 90% of which are singletons. The V and J genes are TRBV5-1 and TRBJ1-3, with D hard to call. Specimen: peripheral blood, collected before any cancer treatment. The receptor was isolated from a woman aged 35-70 years with stage I lung adenocarcinoma. CDR3 protein: CASSLERGSGNTIYF. CDR3 sequence (DNA): TGCGCCAGCAGCTTGGAACGGGGCTCTGGAAACACCATATATTTT.